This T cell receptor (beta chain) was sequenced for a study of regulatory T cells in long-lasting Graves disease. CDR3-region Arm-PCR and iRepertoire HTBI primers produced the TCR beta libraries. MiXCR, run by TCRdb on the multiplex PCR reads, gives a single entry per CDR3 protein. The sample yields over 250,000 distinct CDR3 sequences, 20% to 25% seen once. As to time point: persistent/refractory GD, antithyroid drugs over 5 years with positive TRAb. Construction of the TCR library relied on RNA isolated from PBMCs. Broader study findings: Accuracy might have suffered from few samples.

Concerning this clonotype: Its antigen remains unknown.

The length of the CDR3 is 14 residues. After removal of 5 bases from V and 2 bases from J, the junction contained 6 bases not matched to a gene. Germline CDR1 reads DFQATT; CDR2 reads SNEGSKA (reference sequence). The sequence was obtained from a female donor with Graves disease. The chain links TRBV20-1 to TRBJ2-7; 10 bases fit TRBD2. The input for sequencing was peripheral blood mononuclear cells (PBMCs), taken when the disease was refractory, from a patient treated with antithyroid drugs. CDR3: CSAGPGLATYEQYF. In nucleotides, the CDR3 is TGCAGTGCTGGACCGGGACTAGCGACCTACGAGCAGTACTTC.